A single sample is the source of the 10 T cell receptor beta chains below, sequenced in a study of OX40 agonist ivuxolimab in advanced cancers. TCRdb keeps only in-frame clones here, not all; method: immunoSEQ multiplex PCR. The sample includes approximately 69,000 clones, 85% of them seen just once. Sequencing used CD4+ or CD8+ T cells sorted from blood, obtained in a trial of the OX40 agonist ivuxolimab. These receptor sequences come from an adult with an advanced solid tumor such as melanoma, head and neck, liver or kidney cancer.

The chain carries TRBV7-2 and TRBJ2-6, with D uncertain. The CDR3 has 18 amino acids. V was shortened by 1 base and J by 0 bases, with 13 bases between the two germline ends. Germline V CDR1 and CDR2: SGHTA, FQGNSA. In DNA form, the CDR3 reads TGTGCCAGCAGCTTAGGGTCCGTCTCAAGCTCTGGGGCCAACGTCCTGACTTTC. Protein sequence: CASSLGSVSSSGANVLTF.

This clone was picked up one time. V usage is TRBV4-1 and J usage is TRBJ1-1; tentative D call: TRBD1 (5 bases). The CDR3 has 13 residues. V lost 1 base to trimming and J lost 10 bases, with 13 bases between them. The germline V gene has CDR1 MGHRA and CDR2 YSYEKL. CDR3 in DNA: TGCGCCAGCAGCCAAGGGAGCATGCAGGGAGCTTTCTTT. It is translated as CASSQGSMQGAFF.

Only a few counts were recorded for this clone. The gene calls are TRBV5-6 and TRBJ2-7; D may match TRBD1 or TRBD2 (5 bases each). With 0 bases removed from V and 0 bases from J, the gap between germline ends came to 10 bases. This CDR3 has 15 amino acids. Germline V gene lookup returns CDR1 SGHDT and CDR2 YYEEEE. CDR3 residues: CASSLAGASSYEQYF. CDR3 DNA: TGTGCCAGCAGCTTGGCCGGGGCGAGCTCCTACGAGCAGTACTTC.

The CDR3 spells CASSPYKNEKLFF. The CDR3 DNA is TGTGCCAGCTCACCGTACAAGAATGAAAAACTGTTTTTT. The J gene is TRBJ1-4, the V gene TRBV18, with D unresolved. The germline V and J ends were trimmed by 3 bases and 5 bases, with 7 bases remaining between them. Germline V gene data show CDR1 as KGHSH and CDR2 as LQKENI. The CDR3 extends over 13 amino acids.

J is TRBJ2-1 and V is TRBV11-2; D is ambiguous. The CDR3 loop spans 12 amino acids. V lost 5 bases and J lost 5, with 7 bases in between. Germline CDR1 and CDR2: SGHAT and FQNNGV. The CDR3, as DNA: TGTGCCAGCAGCCGGTCCCACAATGAGCAGTTCTTC. This encodes CASSRSHNEQFF.

V usage is TRBV15 and J usage is TRBJ1-1; D may be TRBD1 (6 bases). CDR1 LNHNV and CDR2 YYDKDF come from the germline V gene (reference sequence). V shed 0 bases and J shed 7 bases, with 9 bases lying between them. There are 13 residues in the CDR3. CDR3 residues: CATSREATGEAFF. The CDR3 region has the DNA TGTGCCACCAGCAGAGAAGCGACAGGTGAAGCTTTCTTT.

This chain links TRBV28 with TRBJ1-5; no clear D. This CDR3 contains 14 residues. CDR1 and CDR2 (germline): MDHEN, SYDVKM. The V gene lost 3 bases and the J gene lost 6 bases, with 12 bases spanning the gap. CDR3 coding DNA: TGTGCCAGCAGTTTTTTCGGGATTAGTCAGCCCCAGCATTTT. It yields the protein CASSFFGISQPQHF.

The chain joins TRBV12-5 to TRBJ2-2; no firm D call. V was cut by 9 bases and J by 0 bases, with 11 bases left in between. The germline V gene has CDR1 LGHNT and CDR2 FRNRAP. The CDR3 has 14 residues. The CDR3 DNA follows: TGTGCTAGCGGACCGTCCCCGAACACCGGGGAGCTGTTTTTT. It yields the protein CASGPSPNTGELFF.

This chain links TRBV18 with TRBJ2-1, with D tentatively TRBD2 (5 bases). Trimming stripped 3 bases from V and 10 bases from J, with 13 bases between. Germline-derived CDR1 and CDR2 are KGHSH and LQKENI. The CDR3 is 13 amino acids. CDR3 amino acids: CASSPGDPGEQFF. The CDR3 bases are TGTGCCAGCTCACCCGGGGATCCCGGAGAGCAGTTCTTC.

The chain joins TRBV7-2 to TRBJ2-2, with D uncertain. Germline CDR1 and CDR2: SGHTA and FQGNSA. Trimming pared 5 bases from V and 1 base from J, leaving 11 bases between. This CDR3 region has 15 residues. The CDR3 DNA reads as TGTGCCAGCAGCCTAGGGTCCGGGAACACCGGGGAGCTGTTTTTT. Its protein is CASSLGSGNTGELFF. The whole variable domain, filled in from reference TRBV7-2 and TRBJ2-2, reads GAGVSQSPSNKVTEKGKDVELRCDPISGHTALYWYRQSLGQGLEFLIYFQGNSAPDKSGLPSDRFSAERTGGSVSTLTIQRTQQEDSAVYLCASSLGSGNTGELFFGEGSRLTVL.